This TCR beta chain was captured in a study of CD8 T cells in ankylosing spondylitis. Study outcomes and limitations: The study looked at matched synovial fluid samples from ankylosing spondylitis patients. Disease-linked clones were reported to be significantly enriched there. Previous work reported some of these motif variants in the synovial fluid and blood of reactive arthritis.

CDR1 is DFQATT and CDR2 is SNEGSKA in the germline V gene (reference sequence). This CDR3 is 16 amino acids long. J gave up 10 bases and V 0 bases, and 13 bases lay outside the gene matches. Within the sample, this clonotype is medium-sized (0.01 to 0.1%). Its specificity is unknown. TCRdb analysed the 5' RACE reads with MiXCR anew, one entry per CDR3 protein. The sample includes some 150,000 distinct CDR3 sequences, approximately 10% of them seen just once. This TCR was sampled from a female donor with ankylosing spondylitis or in good health (not recorded which). The chain joins TRBV20-1 to TRBJ2-1, with 9 bases matching TRBD2. Sequencing was done on a sample of blood, either unsorted or a sorted T cell fraction (not recorded which). CDR3: CSARDPGASGINEQFF. DNA for the CDR3: TGCAGTGCTAGAGATCCAGGGGCTAGCGGGATAAACGAGCAGTTCTTC.